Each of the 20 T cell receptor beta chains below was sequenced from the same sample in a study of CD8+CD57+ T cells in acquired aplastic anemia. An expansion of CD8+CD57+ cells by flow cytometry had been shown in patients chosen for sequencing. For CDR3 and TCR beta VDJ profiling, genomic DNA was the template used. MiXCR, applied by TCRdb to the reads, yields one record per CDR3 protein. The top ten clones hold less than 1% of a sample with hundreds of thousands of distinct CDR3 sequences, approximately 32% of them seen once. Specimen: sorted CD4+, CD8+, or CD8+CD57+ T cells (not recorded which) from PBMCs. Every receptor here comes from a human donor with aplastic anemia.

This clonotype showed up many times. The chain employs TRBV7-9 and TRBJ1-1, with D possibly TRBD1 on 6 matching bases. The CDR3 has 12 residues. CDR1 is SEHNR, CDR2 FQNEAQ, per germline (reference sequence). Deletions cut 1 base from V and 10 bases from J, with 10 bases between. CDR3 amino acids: CASSLDQGRAFF. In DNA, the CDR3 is TGTGCCAGCAGCTTAGACCAGGGGCGAGCTTTCTTT. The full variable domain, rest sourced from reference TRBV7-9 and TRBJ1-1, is DTGVSQNPRHKITKRGQNVTFRCDPISEHNRLYWYRQTLGQGPEFLTYFQNEAQLEKSRLLSDRFSAERPKGSFSTLEIQRTEQGDSAMYLCASSLDQGRAFFGQGTRLTVV.

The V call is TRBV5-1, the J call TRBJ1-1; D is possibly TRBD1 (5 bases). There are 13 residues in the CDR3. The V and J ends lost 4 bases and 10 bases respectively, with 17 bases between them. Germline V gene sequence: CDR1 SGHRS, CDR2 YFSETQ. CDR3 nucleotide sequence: TGCGCCAGCAGCACTGGGCCGGGGGACGGAGCTTTCTTT. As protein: CASSTGPGDGAFF.

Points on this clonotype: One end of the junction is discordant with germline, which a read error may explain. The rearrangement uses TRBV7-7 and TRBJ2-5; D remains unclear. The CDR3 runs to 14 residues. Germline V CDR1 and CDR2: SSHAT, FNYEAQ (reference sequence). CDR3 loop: CASSPRPEQETQYF. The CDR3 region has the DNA TGTGCTAGCAGCCCCCGACCAGAGCAAGAGACCCAGTACTTC.

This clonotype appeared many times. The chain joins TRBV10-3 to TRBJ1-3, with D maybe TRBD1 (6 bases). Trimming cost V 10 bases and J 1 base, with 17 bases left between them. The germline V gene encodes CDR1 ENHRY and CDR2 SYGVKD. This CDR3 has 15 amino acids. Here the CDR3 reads CATRQAGLSGNTIYF. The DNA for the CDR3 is TGTGCCACACGACAGGCAGGGTTGTCTGGAAACACCATATATTTT.

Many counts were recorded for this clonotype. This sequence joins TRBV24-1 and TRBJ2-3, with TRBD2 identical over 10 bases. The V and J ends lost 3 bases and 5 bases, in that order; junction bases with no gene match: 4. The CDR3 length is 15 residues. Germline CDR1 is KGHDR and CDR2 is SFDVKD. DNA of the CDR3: TGTGCCACCAGTGATAGCGGGGGGGCCGGAGATACGCAGTATTTT. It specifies CATSDSGGAGDTQYF.

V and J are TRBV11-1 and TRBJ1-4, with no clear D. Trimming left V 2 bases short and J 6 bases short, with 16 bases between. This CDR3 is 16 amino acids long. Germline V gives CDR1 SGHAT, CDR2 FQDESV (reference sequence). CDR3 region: CASSLTLTLRDEKLFF. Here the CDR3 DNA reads TGTGCCAGCAGCTTAACGTTGACCCTTAGGGATGAAAAACTGTTTTTT.

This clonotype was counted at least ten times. CDR3 amino acids: CASSFKGDQPQHF. CDR3 bases: TGTGCCAGCAGTTTTAAGGGGGATCAGCCCCAGCATTTT. The chain carries TRBV12-3 or TRBV12-4 and TRBJ1-5; possible D gene TRBD1, 6 bases. The CDR3 contains 13 residues. V was clipped by 3 bases and J by 5 bases, with 8 bases between them.

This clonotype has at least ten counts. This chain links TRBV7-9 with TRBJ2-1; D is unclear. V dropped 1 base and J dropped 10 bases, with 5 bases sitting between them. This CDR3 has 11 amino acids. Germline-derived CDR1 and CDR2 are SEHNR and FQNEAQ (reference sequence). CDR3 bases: TGTGCCAGCAGCTTAGACCACGAGCAGTTCTTC. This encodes CASSLDHEQFF.

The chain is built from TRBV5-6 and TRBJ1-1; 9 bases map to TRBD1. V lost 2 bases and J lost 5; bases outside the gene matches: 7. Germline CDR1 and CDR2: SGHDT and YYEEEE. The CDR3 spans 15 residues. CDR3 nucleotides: TGTGCCAGCAGCTTCCCACAGGGGGCGCGGACTGAAGCTTTCTTT. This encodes CASSFPQGARTEAFF.

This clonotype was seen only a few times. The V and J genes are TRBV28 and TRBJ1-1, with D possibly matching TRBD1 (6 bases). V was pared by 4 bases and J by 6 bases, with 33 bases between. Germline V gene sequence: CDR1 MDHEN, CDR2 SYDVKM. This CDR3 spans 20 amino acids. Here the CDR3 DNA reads TGTGCCAGCAGTTCTCTGTCGCTTCCTACTGGGGGGGCGGGTGGCTCTGAAGCTTTCTTT. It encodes CASSSLSLPTGGAGGSEAFF.

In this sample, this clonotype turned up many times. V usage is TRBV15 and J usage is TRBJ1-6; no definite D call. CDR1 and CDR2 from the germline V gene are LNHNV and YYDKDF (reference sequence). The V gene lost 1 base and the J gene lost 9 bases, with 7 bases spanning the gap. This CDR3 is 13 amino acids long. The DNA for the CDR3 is TGTGCCACCAGCAGAGCAGTGGTTTCACCCCTCCACTTT. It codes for CATSRAVVSPLHF.

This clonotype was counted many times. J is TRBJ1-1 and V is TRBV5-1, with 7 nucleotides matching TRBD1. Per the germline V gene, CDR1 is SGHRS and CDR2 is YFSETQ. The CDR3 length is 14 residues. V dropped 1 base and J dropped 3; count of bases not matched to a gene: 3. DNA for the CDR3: TGCGCCAGCAGCTTGTACAGGGGTGACACTGAAGCTTTCTTT. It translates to CASSLYRGDTEAFF. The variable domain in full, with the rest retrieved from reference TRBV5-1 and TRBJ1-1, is KAGVTQTPRYLIKTRGQQVTLSCSPISGHRSVSWYQQTPGQGLQFLFEYFSETQRNKGNFPGRFSGRQFSNSRSEMNVSTLELGDSALYLCASSLYRGDTEAFFGQGTRLTVV.

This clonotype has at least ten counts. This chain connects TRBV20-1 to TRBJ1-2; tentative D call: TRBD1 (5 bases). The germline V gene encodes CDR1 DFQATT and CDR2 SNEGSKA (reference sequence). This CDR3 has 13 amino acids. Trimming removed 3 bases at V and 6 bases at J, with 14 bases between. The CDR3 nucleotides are TGCAGTGCTAGTCAGGGTTGGAGAGATGGCTACACCTTC. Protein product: CSASQGWRDGYTF.

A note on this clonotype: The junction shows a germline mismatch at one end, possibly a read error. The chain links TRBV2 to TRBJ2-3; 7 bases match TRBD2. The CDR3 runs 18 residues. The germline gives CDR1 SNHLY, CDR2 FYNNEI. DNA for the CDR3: TGTGCCGGCAGCGAACGCTCTCCCCCGGGACTAAGCACAGATACGCAGTATTTT. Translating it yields CAGSERSPPGLSTDTQYF.

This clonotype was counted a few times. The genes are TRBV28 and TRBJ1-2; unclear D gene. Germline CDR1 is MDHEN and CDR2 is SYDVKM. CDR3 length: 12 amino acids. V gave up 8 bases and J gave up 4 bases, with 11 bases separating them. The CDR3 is CASHQDLYGYTF. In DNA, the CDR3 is TGTGCCAGCCACCAGGACCTCTATGGCTACACCTTC.

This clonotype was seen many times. The DNA for the CDR3 is TGTGCCAGTAAGGCCACTTGGACAGGGGGAAACACCATATATTTT. Protein product: CASKATWTGGNTIYF. The chain carries TRBV19 and TRBJ1-3, with TRBD1 matching over 8 bases. Germline CDR1 and CDR2: LNHDA and SQIVND (reference sequence). Trimming cost V 7 bases and J 4 bases; bases outside gene matches: 9. The length of the CDR3 is 15 residues. The whole variable domain, remainder taken from reference TRBV19 and TRBJ1-3, is DGGITQSPKYLFRKEGQNVTLSCEQNLNHDAMYWYRQDPGQGLRLIYYSQIVNDFQKGDIAEGYSVSREKKESFPLTVTSAQKNPTAFYLCASKATWTGGNTIYFGEGSWLTVV.

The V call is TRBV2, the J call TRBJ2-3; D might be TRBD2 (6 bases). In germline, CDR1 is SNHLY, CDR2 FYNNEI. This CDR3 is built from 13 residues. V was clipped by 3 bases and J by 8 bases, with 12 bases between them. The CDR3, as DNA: TGTGCCAGCAGTGATCCGGGAGTTTCTACGCAGTATTTT. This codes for CASSDPGVSTQYF.

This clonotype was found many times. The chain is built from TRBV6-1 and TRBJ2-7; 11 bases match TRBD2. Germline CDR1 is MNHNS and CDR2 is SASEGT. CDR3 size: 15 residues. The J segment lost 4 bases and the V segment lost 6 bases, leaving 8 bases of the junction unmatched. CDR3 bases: TGTGCCAGCAGACGACTAGCGGGAACGCTATACGAGCAGTACTTC. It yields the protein CASRRLAGTLYEQYF.

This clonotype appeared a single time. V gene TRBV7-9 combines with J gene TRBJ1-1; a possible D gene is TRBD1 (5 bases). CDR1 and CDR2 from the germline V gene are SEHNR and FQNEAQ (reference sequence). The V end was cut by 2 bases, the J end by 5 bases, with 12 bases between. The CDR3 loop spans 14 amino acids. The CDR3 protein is CASSLTRVGTEAFF. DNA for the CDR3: TGTGCCAGCAGCTTAACCAGGGTCGGGACTGAAGCTTTCTTT.

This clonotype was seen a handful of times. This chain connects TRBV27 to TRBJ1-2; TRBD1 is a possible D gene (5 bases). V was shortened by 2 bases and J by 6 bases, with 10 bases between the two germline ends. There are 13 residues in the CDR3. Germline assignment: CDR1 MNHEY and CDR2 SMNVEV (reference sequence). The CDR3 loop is CASSLVRDHGYTF. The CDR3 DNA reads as TGTGCCAGCAGTTTAGTCCGGGACCATGGCTACACCTTC.